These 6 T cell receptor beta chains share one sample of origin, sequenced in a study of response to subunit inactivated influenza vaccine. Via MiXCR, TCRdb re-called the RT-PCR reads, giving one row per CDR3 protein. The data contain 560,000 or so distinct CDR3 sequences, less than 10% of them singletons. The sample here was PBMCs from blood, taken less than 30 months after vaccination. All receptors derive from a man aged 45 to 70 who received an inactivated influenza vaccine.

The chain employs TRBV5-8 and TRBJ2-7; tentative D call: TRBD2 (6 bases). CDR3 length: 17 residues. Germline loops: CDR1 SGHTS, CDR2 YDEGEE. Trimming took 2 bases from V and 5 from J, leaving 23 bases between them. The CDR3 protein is CASSFPGVGLLPDEQYF. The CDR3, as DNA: TGTGCCAGCAGCTTCCCCGGGGTAGGACTACTCCCGGACGAGCAGTACTTC.

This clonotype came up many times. The CDR3 DNA is TGTGCCAGCAGCCCGAACGACCCCCAGTTCTTC. Translation: CASSPNDPQFF. The chain links TRBV12-3 or TRBV12-4 to TRBJ2-1; D ambiguous. The V end was cut by 6 bases, the J end by 13 bases, with 13 bases between. This CDR3 spans 11 amino acids.

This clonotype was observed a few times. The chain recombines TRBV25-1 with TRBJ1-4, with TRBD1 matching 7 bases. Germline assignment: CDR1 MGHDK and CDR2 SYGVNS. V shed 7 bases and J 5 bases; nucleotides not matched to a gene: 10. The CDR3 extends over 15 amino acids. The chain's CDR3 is CASTYPGQSNEKLFF. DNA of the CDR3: TGTGCCAGCACCTACCCGGGACAGTCAAATGAAAAACTGTTTTTT.

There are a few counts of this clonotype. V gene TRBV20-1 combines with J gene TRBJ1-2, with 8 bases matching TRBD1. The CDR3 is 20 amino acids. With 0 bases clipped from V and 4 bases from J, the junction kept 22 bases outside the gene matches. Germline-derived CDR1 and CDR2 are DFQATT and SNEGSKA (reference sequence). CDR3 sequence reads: CSARDWIQRGTGKMGYGYTF. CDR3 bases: TGCAGTGCTAGAGATTGGATACAACGAGGGACAGGCAAAATGGGCTATGGCTACACCTTC.

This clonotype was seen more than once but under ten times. The CDR3 reads CSARLRRVVELTDTQYF. CDR3 in DNA: TGCAGTGCTAGATTAAGGCGAGTGGTAGAACTCACAGATACGCAGTATTTT. This chain links TRBV20-1 with TRBJ2-3; D call uncertain. V lost 2 bases, J lost 2 bases, and 20 bases lay in between. This CDR3 region has 17 residues. Germline V gene data show CDR1 as DFQATT and CDR2 as SNEGSKA (reference sequence).

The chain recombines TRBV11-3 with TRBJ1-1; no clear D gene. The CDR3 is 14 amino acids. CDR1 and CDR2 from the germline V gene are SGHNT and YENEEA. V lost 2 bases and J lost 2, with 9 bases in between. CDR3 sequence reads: CASSLSAKNTEAFF. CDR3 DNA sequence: TGTGCCAGCAGCTTATCGGCCAAAAACACTGAAGCTTTCTTT.